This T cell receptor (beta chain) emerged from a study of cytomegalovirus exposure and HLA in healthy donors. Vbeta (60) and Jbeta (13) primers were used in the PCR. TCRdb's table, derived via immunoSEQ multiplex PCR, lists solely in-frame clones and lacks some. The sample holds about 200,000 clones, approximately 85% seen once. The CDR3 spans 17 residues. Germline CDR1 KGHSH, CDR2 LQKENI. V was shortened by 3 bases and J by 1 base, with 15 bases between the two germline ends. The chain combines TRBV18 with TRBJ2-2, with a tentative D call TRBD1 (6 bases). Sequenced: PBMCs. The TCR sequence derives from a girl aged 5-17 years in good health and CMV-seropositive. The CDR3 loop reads CASSPRPQGMNTGELFF. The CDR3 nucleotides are TGTGCCAGCTCACCCCGACCCCAGGGGATGAACACCGGGGAGCTGTTTTTT.